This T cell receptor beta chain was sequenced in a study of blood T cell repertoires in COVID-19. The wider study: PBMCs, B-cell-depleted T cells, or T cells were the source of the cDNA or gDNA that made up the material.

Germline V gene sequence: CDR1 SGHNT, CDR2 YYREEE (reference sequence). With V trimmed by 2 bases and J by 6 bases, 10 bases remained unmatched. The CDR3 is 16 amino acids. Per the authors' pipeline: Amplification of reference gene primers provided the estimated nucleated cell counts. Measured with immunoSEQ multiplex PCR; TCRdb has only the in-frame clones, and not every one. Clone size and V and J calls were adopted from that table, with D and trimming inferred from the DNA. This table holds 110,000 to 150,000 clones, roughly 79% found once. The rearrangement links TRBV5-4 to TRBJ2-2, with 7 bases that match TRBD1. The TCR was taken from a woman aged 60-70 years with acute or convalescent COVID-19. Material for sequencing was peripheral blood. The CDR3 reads CASSFGQGVMAGELFF. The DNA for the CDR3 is TGTGCCAGCAGCTTCGGGCAGGGGGTAATGGCCGGGGAGCTGTTTTTT.